The sequence of this T cell receptor beta chain was determined in a study of cytomegalovirus exposure and HLA in healthy donors. Study-level points and caveats: Among TCR beta chains of equal frequency, HLA-associated ones were more clonally expanded in a later analysis. Sequencing likely caused a cluster of highly shared sequence variants. The authors confirmed in vitro that three CMV-associated chains were specific for CMV antigens. Being productive about 90% or about 30% of the time was typical of most TCR beta V segments in an earlier analysis.

A word on this clone: The antigen is unknown.

The ends were cut back, 5 bases at V and 3 bases at J, with 17 bases in the middle. The germline gives CDR1 LNHDA, CDR2 SQIVND (reference sequence). The CDR3 has 16 residues. Vbeta (60) and Jbeta (13) primers were used in the PCR. Clones were read by immunoSEQ multiplex PCR, and TCRdb kept only the in-frame ones, dropping some. The table includes about 60,000 clones, 65% to 85% detected once. The clonotype was recovered from a woman aged 25 to 39 in good health and CMV-seronegative. Material: PBMCs. This chain links TRBV19 with TRBJ2-1, with a tentative D call TRBD1 (7 bases). In DNA form, the CDR3 reads TGTGCCAGTAGTCGGGCAGGGGGGTCCGACTACAATGAGCAGTTCTTC. Its protein is CASSRAGGSDYNEQFF.